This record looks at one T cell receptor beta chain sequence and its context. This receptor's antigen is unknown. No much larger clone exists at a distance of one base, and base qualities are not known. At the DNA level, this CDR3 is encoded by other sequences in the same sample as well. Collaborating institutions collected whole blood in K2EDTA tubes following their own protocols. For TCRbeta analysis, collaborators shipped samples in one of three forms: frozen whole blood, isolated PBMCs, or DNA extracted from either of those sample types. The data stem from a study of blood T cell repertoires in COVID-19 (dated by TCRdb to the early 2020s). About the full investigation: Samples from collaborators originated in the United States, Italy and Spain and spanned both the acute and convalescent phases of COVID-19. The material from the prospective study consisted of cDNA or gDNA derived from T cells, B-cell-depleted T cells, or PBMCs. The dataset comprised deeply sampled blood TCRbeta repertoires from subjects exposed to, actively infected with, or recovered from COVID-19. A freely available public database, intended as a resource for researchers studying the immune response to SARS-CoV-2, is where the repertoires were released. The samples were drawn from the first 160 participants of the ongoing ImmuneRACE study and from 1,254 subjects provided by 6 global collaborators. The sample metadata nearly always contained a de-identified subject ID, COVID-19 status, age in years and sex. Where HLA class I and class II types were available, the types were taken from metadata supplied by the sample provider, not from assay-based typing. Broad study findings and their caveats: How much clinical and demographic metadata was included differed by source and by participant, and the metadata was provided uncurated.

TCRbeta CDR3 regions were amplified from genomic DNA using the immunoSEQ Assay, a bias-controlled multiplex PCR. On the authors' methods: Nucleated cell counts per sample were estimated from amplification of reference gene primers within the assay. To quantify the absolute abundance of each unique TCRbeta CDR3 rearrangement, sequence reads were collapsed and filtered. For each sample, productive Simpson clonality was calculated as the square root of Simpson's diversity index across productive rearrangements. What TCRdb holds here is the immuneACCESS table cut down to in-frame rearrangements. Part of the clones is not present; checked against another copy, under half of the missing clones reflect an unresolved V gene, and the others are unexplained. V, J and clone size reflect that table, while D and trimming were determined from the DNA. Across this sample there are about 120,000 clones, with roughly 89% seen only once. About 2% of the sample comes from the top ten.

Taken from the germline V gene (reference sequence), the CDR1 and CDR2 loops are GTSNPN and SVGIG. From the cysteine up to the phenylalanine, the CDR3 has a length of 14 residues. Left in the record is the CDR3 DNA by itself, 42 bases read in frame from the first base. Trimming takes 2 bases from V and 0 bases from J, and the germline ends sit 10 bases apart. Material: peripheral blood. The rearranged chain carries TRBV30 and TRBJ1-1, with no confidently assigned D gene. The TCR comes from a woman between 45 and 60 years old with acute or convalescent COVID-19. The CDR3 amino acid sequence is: CAWSKTDMNTEAFF. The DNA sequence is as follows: TGTGCCTGGAGTAAAACAGACATGAACACTGAAGCTTTCTTT.